The table lists the clone carrying this TCR beta chain with a few counts. The sample comes from a study of blood T cells in healthy people across ages. The V gene end was trimmed by 5 bases and the J gene end by 7 bases; junction bases not matched to a gene: 11. Looked up from germline, CDR1 is MNHEY and CDR2 is SVGEGT. The CDR3 runs 15 residues. Through a sample-barcoded 5' primer and a J-beta primer mix, a second PCR was run for roughly 7 to 11 cycles. A template-switch adaptor that had 12 random nucleotides put a tag on each cDNA molecule. TCRdb re-derived calls from the 5' RACE reads in MiXCR, one entry per CDR3 protein. The sample includes around 970,000 distinct CDR3 sequences, just over 50% of them seen just once.

This chain links TRBV6-2 or TRBV6-3 with TRBJ1-2; 9 nucleotides align to TRBD1. This receptor was identified in a woman aged 55 to 70 in good health. The specimen was blood. The CDR3 region has the DNA TGTGCCAGCAGTACCGGGACAGGGTTCGACTTTGGCTACACCTTC. Its protein product is CASSTGTGFDFGYTF.